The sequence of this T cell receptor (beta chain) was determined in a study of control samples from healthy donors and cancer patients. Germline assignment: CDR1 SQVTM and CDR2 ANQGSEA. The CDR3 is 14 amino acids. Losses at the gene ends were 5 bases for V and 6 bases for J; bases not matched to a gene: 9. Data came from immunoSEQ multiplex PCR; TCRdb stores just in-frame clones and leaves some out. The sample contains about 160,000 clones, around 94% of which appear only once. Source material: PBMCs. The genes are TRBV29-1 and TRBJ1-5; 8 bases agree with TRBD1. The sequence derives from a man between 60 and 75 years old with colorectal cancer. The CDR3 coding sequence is TGCAGCGTTTCCTTCGGACAGGGCGGTCAGCCCCAGCATTTT. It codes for CSVSFGQGGQPQHF.